What follows is one TCR beta chain and its context. The CDR3 has 15 residues. Under the authors' procedure: Using reference gene primer amplification, nucleated cell counts were estimated. Repertoires were generated with immunoSEQ multiplex PCR, while TCRdb's copy carries only in-frame clones and drops some. D and trimming come from the DNA, and the V and J calls and clone size come from that table. Counted here are 150,000 to 200,000 clones, about 86% occurring once; the ten biggest clones make up more than 0.75%. The data stem from a study of blood T cell repertoires in COVID-19. Study-level background: The analysed material was cDNA or gDNA that came from T cells, B-cell-depleted T cells, or PBMCs.

Source material: peripheral blood. This receptor was identified in a man between 18 and 29 years old with acute or convalescent COVID-19. This chain joins TRBV21-1 and TRBJ2-7; no check of the table's D call, TRBD2, against the DNA was made. TRBV21-1 is shown as a pseudogene. CDR3 sequence: CASSTHGGYIYEQYV. In DNA form, the CDR3 reads TGTGCCAGCAGCACCCACGGCGGGTATATTTACGAGCAGTACGTC.